This T cell receptor beta chain is from a study of CD8 T cells in Susac syndrome. Study-wide context: Clinically active disease was present in about six of the sequenced Susac syndrome patients. Roughly eight of these patients were in remission. At blood draw, Susac syndrome patients were therapy-naive, on corticosteroids, or on intravenous immunoglobulin alone.

When the RNA was reverse transcribed, random hexamers were used with an input of 0.5 to 1 ug. The amplification used immunoSEQ multiplex PCR on TCR beta CDR3; it spanned 54 Vbeta and 13 Jbeta. TCRdb redid the calling of the immunoSEQ multiplex PCR reads with MiXCR, one entry per CDR3 protein. This table has 70,000 to 75,000 distinct CDR3 sequences, 85% to 95% appearing once. V was cut by 0 bases and J by 7 bases, with 6 bases left in between. The CDR3 has 13 residues. Germline CDR1 and CDR2: SGHDN and FVKESK. Negative isolation yielded CD8+ and CD4+ T cells; FACS enriched TEMRA cells. The sequenced sample consisted of CD4+ T cells from PBMCs. The TCR originated in a human donor with Susac syndrome. The chain carries TRBV14 and TRBJ2-2, with D unclear. The CDR3 sequence is CASSQEISGELFF. The CDR3 nucleotides read TGTGCCAGCAGCCAAGAGATAAGCGGGGAGCTGTTTTTT. The whole variable domain, remainder taken from reference TRBV14 and TRBJ2-2, is EAGVTQFPSHSVIEKGQTVTLRCDPISGHDNLYWYRRVMGKEIKFLLHFVKESKQDESGMPNNRFLAERTGGTYSTLKVQPAELEDSGVYFCASSQEISGELFFGEGSRLTVL.